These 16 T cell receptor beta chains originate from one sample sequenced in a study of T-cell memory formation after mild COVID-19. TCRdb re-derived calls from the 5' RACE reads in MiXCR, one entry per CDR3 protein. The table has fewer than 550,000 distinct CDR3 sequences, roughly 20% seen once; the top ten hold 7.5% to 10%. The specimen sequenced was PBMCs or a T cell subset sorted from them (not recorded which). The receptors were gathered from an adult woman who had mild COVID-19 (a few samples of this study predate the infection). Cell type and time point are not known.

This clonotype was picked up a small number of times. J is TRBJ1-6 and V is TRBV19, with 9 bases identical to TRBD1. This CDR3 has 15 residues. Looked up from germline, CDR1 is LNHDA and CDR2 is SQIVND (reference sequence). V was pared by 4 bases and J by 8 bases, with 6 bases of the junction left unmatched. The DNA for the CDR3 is TGTGCCAGTAGTACGACCGGGACAGGGTATTCACCCCTCCACTTT. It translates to CASSTTGTGYSPLHF.

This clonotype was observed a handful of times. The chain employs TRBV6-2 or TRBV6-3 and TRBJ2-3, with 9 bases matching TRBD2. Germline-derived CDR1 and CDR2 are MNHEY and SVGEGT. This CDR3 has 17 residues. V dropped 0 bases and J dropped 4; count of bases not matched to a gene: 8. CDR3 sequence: CASSYSALRGGPDTQYF. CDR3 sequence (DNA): TGTGCCAGCAGTTACTCCGCTTTGCGGGGGGGCCCAGATACGCAGTATTTT.

CDR3 in amino acids: CASSPGAAVYEQYF. The CDR3 coding sequence is TGTGCCAGCAGTCCCGGGGCAGCCGTCTACGAGCAGTACTTC. The chain links TRBV27 to TRBJ2-7; D is perhaps TRBD1 or TRBD2 (5 bases each). V lost 5 bases to trimming and J lost 3 bases, with 14 bases between them. CDR1 is MNHEY and CDR2 is SMNVEV in the germline V gene (reference sequence). The CDR3 totals 14 residues.

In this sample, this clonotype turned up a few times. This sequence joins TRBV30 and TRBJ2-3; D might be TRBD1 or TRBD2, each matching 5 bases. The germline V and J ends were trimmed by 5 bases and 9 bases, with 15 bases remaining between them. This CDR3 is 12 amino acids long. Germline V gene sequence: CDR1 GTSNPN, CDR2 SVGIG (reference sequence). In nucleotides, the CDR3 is TGTGCCTGGTCGGAAATCGGGGCGACGCAGTATTTT. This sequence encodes CAWSEIGATQYF.

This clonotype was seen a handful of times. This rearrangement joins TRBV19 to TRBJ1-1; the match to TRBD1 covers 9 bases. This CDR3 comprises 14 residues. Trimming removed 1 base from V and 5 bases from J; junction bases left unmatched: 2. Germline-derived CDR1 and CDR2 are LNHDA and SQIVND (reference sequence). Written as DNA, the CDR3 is TGTGCCAGTAGTATAGCCGGACAGGGGACTGAAGCTTTCTTT. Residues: CASSIAGQGTEAFF.

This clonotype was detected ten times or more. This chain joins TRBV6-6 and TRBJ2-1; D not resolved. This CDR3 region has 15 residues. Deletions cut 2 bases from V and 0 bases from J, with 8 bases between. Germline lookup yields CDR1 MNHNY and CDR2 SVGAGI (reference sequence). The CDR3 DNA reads TGTGCCAGCAGTTACGAATGGAGCTCCTACAATGAGCAGTTCTTC. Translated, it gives CASSYEWSSYNEQFF.

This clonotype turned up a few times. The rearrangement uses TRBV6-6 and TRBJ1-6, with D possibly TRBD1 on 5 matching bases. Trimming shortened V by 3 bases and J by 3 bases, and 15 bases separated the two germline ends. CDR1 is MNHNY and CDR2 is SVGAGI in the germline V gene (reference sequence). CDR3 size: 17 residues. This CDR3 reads CASSYVPIQGYNSPLHF. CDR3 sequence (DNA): TGTGCCAGCAGTTATGTCCCGATTCAGGGCTATAATTCACCCCTCCACTTT.

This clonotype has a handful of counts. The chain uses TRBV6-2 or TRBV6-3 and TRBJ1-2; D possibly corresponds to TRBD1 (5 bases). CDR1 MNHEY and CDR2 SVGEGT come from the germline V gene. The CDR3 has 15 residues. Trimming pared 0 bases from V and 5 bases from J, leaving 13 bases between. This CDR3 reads CASSYSSGSAYGYTF. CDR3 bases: TGTGCCAGCAGTTACTCCTCAGGGTCGGCGTATGGCTACACCTTC.

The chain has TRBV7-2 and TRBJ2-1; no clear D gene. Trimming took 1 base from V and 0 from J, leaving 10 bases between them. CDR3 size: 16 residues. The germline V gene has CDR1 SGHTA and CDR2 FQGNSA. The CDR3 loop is CASSLESGSSYNEQFF. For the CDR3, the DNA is TGTGCCAGCAGCTTAGAGTCGGGCAGCTCCTACAATGAGCAGTTCTTC.

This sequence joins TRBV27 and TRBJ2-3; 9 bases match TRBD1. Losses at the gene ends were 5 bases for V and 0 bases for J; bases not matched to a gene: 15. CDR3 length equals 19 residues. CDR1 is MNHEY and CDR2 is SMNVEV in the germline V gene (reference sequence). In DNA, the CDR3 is TGTGCCAGCAGTCTAGCCGGACAGGGGAATCTATTTAGCACAGATACGCAGTATTTT. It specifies CASSLAGQGNLFSTDTQYF.

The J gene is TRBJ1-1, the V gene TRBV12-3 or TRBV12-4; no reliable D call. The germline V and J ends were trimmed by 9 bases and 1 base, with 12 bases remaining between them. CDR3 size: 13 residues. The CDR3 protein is CASSIVRNTEAFF. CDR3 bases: TGTGCCAGTTCGATAGTTAGGAACACTGAAGCTTTCTTT.

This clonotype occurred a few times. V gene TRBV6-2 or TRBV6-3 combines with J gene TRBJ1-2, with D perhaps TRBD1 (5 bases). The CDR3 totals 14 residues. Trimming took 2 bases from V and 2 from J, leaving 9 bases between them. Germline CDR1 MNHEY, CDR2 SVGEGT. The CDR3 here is CASSYLRGNYGYTF. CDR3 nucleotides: TGTGCCAGCAGTTACCTTCGGGGGAACTATGGCTACACCTTC.

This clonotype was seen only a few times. CDR3 nucleotides: TGTGCCACCAGCGACTCGGGTAGGGACGGCTACACCTTC. Protein sequence: CATSDSGRDGYTF. The chain carries TRBV24-1 and TRBJ1-2, with D possibly being TRBD1 (5 bases). Germline loops: CDR1 KGHDR, CDR2 SFDVKD. The V gene lost 7 bases and the J gene lost 8 bases, with 16 bases spanning the gap. This CDR3 contains 13 residues.

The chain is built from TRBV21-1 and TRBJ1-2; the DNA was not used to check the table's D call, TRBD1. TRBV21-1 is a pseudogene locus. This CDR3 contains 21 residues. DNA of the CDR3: TGTGCCAGCAACTGTCTCAAAATTCGTGGGGACAGGGGGCCGGATAACTATGGCTACACCTTC. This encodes CASNCLKIRGDRGPDNYGYTF.

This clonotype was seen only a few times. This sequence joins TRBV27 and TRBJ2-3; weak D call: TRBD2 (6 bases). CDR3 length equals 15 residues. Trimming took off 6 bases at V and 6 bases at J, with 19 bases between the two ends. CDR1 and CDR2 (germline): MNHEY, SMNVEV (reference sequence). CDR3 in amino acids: CASRLTPGLPDTQYF. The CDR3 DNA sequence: TGTGCCAGCAGGCTGACACCGGGACTCCCCGATACGCAGTATTTT.

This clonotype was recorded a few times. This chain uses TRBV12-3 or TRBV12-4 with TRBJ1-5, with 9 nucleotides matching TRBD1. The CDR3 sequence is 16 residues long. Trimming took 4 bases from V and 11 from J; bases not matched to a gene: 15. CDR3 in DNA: TGTGCCAGCAGTTCTACTACAGGGGGCGAGGTTCTGGCCCAGCATTTT. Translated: CASSSTTGGEVLAQHF.